Listed here are 12 T cell receptor beta chains from one sample, sequenced in a study of identical twins. TCRdb re-analysed the 5' RACE reads in MiXCR, keeping a single row per CDR3 protein. The data show around 1.7 million distinct CDR3 sequences, with about 31% seen just once and about 0.3% held by the top ten. The sample was cord blood. The receptor set was obtained from a newborn girl in good health.

This clonotype occurred many times. The rearrangement joins TRBV29-1 to TRBJ2-1, with 11 bases lining up with TRBD2. Germline V gene sequence: CDR1 SQVTM, CDR2 ANQGSEA. J was trimmed by 4 bases and V by 4 bases; bases with no gene match: 3. The CDR3 runs to 14 residues. The CDR3 region has the DNA TGCAGCGTTGGATCTAGCGGGGGGTACAATGAGCAGTTCTTC. This codes for CSVGSSGGYNEQFF.

Of note for this clonotype: The junction departs from germline at one end; a sequencing error may be responsible. This rearrangement joins TRBV12-3 or TRBV12-4 to TRBJ2-4; D perhaps matches TRBD2 (6 bases). CDR3 size: 15 residues. The CDR3 region has the DNA TGTGCCAGCAGCCCTGGAGGGTCCACCAAAGACATTCAGTACTTC. The encoded protein is CASSPGGSTKDIQYF.

The chain uses TRBV7-2 and TRBJ2-7; the D gene is possibly TRBD2 (6 bases). This CDR3 region has 15 residues. Germline V lookup: CDR1 SGHTA, CDR2 FQGNSA. The germline V and J ends were trimmed by 4 bases and 0 bases, with 13 bases remaining between them. The CDR3 DNA follows: TGTGCCAGCAGCTCTAACACGGGAGTCTCCTACGAGCAGTACTTC. It translates to CASSSNTGVSYEQYF.

This clonotype was observed a handful of times. The chain recombines TRBV27 with TRBJ2-1, with 12 bases aligning to TRBD2. Germline values: CDR1 MNHEY, CDR2 SMNVEV (reference sequence). V trimming: 2 bases; J trimming: 0 bases; junction bases outside the gene matches: 8. The CDR3 runs to 19 residues. The CDR3 bases are TGTGCCAGCAGTTTAAGAACTAGCGGGAGGTTCAGCTCCTACAATGAGCAGTTCTTC. Its protein product is CASSLRTSGRFSSYNEQFF.

There are many counts of this clonotype. J is TRBJ1-2 and V is TRBV5-1; maybe TRBD1 (5 bases). CDR1 is SGHRS, CDR2 YFSETQ, per germline. Between the trimmed V and J ends, which lost 5 bases and 8 bases, there was a span of 7 bases. This CDR3 has 10 residues. The CDR3 DNA follows: TGCGCCAGCAGGGGGCTCGGCTACACCTTC. Protein: CASRGLGYTF.

This chain joins TRBV5-6 and TRBJ2-3, with 8 nucleotides matching TRBD2. Trimming cost V 1 base and J 2 bases; bases outside gene matches: 6. This CDR3 spans 16 amino acids. Germline CDR1 and CDR2: SGHDT and YYEEEE. CDR3 sequence (DNA): TGTGCCAGCAGCTTGTGGCGGGGGGCCTTCACAGATACGCAGTATTTT. This gives the protein CASSLWRGAFTDTQYF.

The count of this clonotype is one. The rearrangement uses TRBV27 and TRBJ1-4; perhaps TRBD1 as D (5 bases). CDR1 is MNHEY, CDR2 SMNVEV, per germline (reference sequence). V lost 2 bases, J lost 7 bases, and 14 bases lay in between. The CDR3 spans 15 residues. Here the CDR3 DNA reads TGTGCCAGCAGTTTAGGTCAGGGAAGGGTTGAAAAACTGTTTTTT. It yields the protein CASSLGQGRVEKLFF.

The chain links TRBV10-2 to TRBJ2-3; D may be TRBD1 (6 bases). The CDR3 spans 13 residues. Per the germline V gene, CDR1 is WSHSY and CDR2 is SAAADI. Trimming cost V 10 bases and J 5 bases, with 16 bases left between them. CDR3: CATLGASGDTQYF. CDR3 nucleotide sequence: TGCGCCACCCTGGGGGCTTCCGGAGATACGCAGTATTTT.

The V and J genes are TRBV4-2 and TRBJ2-1, with 9 bases aligning to TRBD2. The end of the DNA aligns better with TRBJ2-7, so the J call may be wrong. This CDR3 has 18 residues. Germline-derived CDR1 and CDR2 are LGHNA and YNFKEQ. CDR3 amino acids: CASSQEVAREGSYNEQYF. DNA for the CDR3: TGTGCCAGCAGCCAAGAGGTCGCGCGGGAGGGCTCCTACAATGAGCAGTACTTC.

The chain couples TRBV20-1 to TRBJ2-3; TRBD2 matches 8 bases. The CDR3 loop spans 18 amino acids. Per germline, CDR1 DFQATT and CDR2 SNEGSKA (reference sequence). V lost 1 base to trimming and J lost 2 bases; unmatched junction nucleotides: 14. The CDR3 nucleotides are TGCAGTGCTAGAGGAGAGAGCGAAGGACTAGCATTCACAGATACGCAGTATTTT. Translating gives CSARGESEGLAFTDTQYF.

This clonotype occurred a few times. The genes are TRBV12-3 or TRBV12-4 and TRBJ1-1; weak D call: TRBD1 (5 bases). CDR3 size: 14 residues. V was shortened by 2 bases and J by 3 bases, with 10 bases between the two germline ends. The CDR3 sequence is CASSLRQPYTEAFF. CDR3 sequence (DNA): TGTGCCAGCAGTTTACGACAGCCTTACACTGAAGCTTTCTTT.

V gene TRBV4-2 combines with J gene TRBJ2-3, with 10 bases matching TRBD1. This CDR3 is built from 16 residues. CDR1 is LGHNA and CDR2 is YNFKEQ in the germline V gene. The trim removed 3 bases at V and 3 bases at J, leaving 6 bases unmatched. CDR3 sequence (DNA): TGTGCCAGCAGCCACGGGACAGGGGATCGGACAGATACGCAGTATTTT. It is translated as CASSHGTGDRTDTQYF.